This T cell receptor (beta chain) was recovered during a study of control samples from healthy donors and cancer patients. Trimming left V 4 bases short and J 4 bases short, with 22 bases between. CDR3 size: 17 residues. Germline V lookup: CDR1 LNHDA, CDR2 SQIVND (reference sequence). The method was immunoSEQ multiplex PCR; TCRdb's version includes in-frame clones alone and lacks a portion of them. The profile shows some 150,000 clones, over 90% of them singletons. The sequencing sample was made of blood. This TCR was recovered from a man in his forties or fifties in good health. The rearrangement links TRBV19 to TRBJ2-5, with a possible D match to TRBD2 (6 bases). CDR3: CASSRGMGRTLRETQYF. The CDR3 coding sequence is TGTGCCAGTAGTAGGGGCATGGGGAGGACTTTGAGAGAGACCCAGTACTTC.